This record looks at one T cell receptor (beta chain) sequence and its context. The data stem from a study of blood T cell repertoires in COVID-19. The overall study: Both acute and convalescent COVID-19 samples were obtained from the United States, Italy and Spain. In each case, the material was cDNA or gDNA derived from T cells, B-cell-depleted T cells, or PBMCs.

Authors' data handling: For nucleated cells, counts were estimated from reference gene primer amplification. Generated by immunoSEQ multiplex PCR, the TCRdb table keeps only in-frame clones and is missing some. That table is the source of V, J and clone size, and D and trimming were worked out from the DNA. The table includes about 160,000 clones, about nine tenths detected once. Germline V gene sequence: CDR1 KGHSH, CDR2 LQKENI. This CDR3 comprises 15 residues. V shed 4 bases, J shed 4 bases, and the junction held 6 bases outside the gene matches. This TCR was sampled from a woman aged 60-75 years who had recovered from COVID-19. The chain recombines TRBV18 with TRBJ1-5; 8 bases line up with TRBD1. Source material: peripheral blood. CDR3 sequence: CASSLDRGSNQPQHF. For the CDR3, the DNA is TGTGCCAGCTCACTAGACAGGGGTTCGAATCAGCCCCAGCATTTT. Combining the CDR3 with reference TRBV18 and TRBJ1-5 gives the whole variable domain NAGVMQNPRHLVRRRGQEARLRCSPMKGHSHVYWYRQLPEEGLKFMVYLQKENIIDESGMPKERFSAEFPKEGPSILRIQQVVRGDSAAYFCASSLDRGSNQPQHFGDGTRLSIL.